The 27 T cell receptor beta chains listed next were all sequenced from one sample in a study of blood T cell repertoires in COVID-19. Assay: immunoSEQ multiplex PCR; the TCRdb copy retains only in-frame clones and omits some. This repertoire shows 200,000 to 300,000 clones, 70% to 90% found once; its top ten account for more than 4.5%. Material: peripheral blood. Receptors were obtained from an older woman with COVID-19, enrolled during active disease.

V is TRBV7-9 and J is TRBJ1-2; 7 nucleotides agree with TRBD1. Germline V gene lookup returns CDR1 SEHNR and CDR2 FQNEAQ (reference sequence). This CDR3 has 14 residues. After removal of 6 bases from V and 0 bases from J, the junction contained 4 bases not matched to a gene. CDR3 region: CASRRDSTNYGYTF. The CDR3 region has the DNA TGTGCCAGCAGAAGGGACAGCACTAACTATGGCTACACCTTC.

This clone has only one observation. Compared with germline, one end of the junction differs, possibly owing to a read error. Other DNA sequences in this sample translate to the same CDR3. J is TRBJ2-7 and V is TRBV3-1 (or the pseudogene TRBV3-2), with D hard to call. This CDR3 comprises 15 residues. Germline CDR1 reads LGHDT; CDR2 reads YNNKEL (reference sequence). CDR3 sequence reads: CASSSYTFVRREQYF. DNA of the CDR3: TGTGCCAGCAGCTCGTATACGTTTGTGAGGCGCGAGCAATACTTC.

This clone came up a few times. V gene TRBV9 combines with J gene TRBJ1-3; TRBD1 matches 9 bases. Trimming at V came to 0 bases and at J to 2 bases, leaving 3 bases not matched to a gene. The germline CDR1 and CDR2 sequences are SGDLS and YYNGEE. The CDR3 runs 16 residues. The CDR3 DNA sequence: TGTGCCAGCAGCGTAGCCGACAGGGGGACTGGAAACACCATATATTTT. Its translation is CASSVADRGTGNTIYF.

This chain joins TRBV11-3 and TRBJ2-7; 7 nucleotides agree with TRBD2. This CDR3 is 14 amino acids long. Germline V gene data show CDR1 as SGHNT and CDR2 as YENEEA. The V segment lost 5 bases and the J segment 2 bases; nucleotides outside the gene matches: 6. DNA for the CDR3: TGTGCCAGCAGCAAAAGCGGGATACCCTACGAGCAGTACTTC. Residues: CASSKSGIPYEQYF. The variable domain in full, with the rest retrieved from reference TRBV11-3 and TRBJ2-7, is EAGVVQSPRYKIIEKKQPVAFWCNPISGHNTLYWYLQNLGQGPELLIRYENEEAVDDSQLPKDRFSAERLKGVDSTLKIQPAELGDSAVYLCASSKSGIPYEQYFGPGTRLTVT.

CDR3 in amino acids: CASSPRTSGRPKSPDTQYF. CDR3 nucleotide sequence: TGTGCCAGTAGTCCTCGGACTAGCGGGAGACCGAAGAGCCCAGATACGCAGTATTTT. V is TRBV19 and J is TRBJ2-3, with 13 bases fitting TRBD2. Germline V gene data show CDR1 as LNHDA and CDR2 as SQIVND (reference sequence). The CDR3 totals 19 residues. The ends lost 5 bases at V and 4 bases at J; junction bases unmatched: 15.

The chain joins TRBV24-1 to TRBJ2-3; 8 bases line up with TRBD2. There are 17 residues in the CDR3. V trimming: 3 bases; J trimming: 6 bases; junction bases outside the gene matches: 13. Germline CDR1 and CDR2: KGHDR and SFDVKD. DNA for the CDR3: TGTGCCACCAGTGATAATCGGGCGGGAGGAGGGGCGGATACGCAGTATTTT. This encodes CATSDNRAGGGADTQYF.

This clone occurred once. The rearrangement uses TRBV14 and TRBJ2-5, with 8 positions matching TRBD1. The trim removed 4 bases at V and 2 bases at J, leaving 6 bases unmatched. The CDR3 totals 15 residues. The germline CDR1 and CDR2 sequences are SGHDN and FVKESK. The CDR3 DNA reads as TGTGCCAGCAGCCGACAGGGGATTTTTCAAGAGACCCAGTACTTC. This codes for CASSRQGIFQETQYF.

The DNA of the CDR3 is TGTGCCAGCAGCTTAGCCGGGACAGGGACAAATGAGCAGTTCTTC. It specifies CASSLAGTGTNEQFF. The rearrangement uses TRBV7-2 and TRBJ2-1; TRBD1 matches 9 bases. The V gene end was trimmed by 0 bases and the J gene end by 7 bases; junction bases not matched to a gene: 4. This CDR3 has 15 residues. Germline V CDR1 and CDR2: SGHTA, FQGNSA.

J is TRBJ1-2 and V is TRBV6-1; a possible D gene is TRBD1 (5 bases). CDR1 and CDR2 (germline): MNHNS, SASEGT. The CDR3 runs to 13 residues. Trimming took off 2 bases at V and 7 bases at J, with 11 bases between the two ends. The CDR3 DNA follows: TGTGCCAGCAGTGAATCGGGGGTTGCTGGCTACACCTTC. Its protein is CASSESGVAGYTF.

The J gene is TRBJ2-1, the V gene TRBV6-5; TRBD2 aligns across 7 bases. With V trimmed by 8 bases and J by 6 bases, 13 bases remained unmatched. Germline V lookup: CDR1 MNHEY, CDR2 SVGAGI. The CDR3 runs to 15 residues. The CDR3 is CASYELAGERNEQFF. CDR3 in DNA: TGTGCCAGCTATGAACTCGCGGGAGAGCGCAATGAGCAGTTCTTC.

The rearrangement links TRBV2 to TRBJ1-3, with TRBD1 identical over 9 bases. CDR1 and CDR2 from the germline V gene are SNHLY and FYNNEI. V was pared by 4 bases and J by 0 bases, with 4 bases of the junction left unmatched. The CDR3 covers 16 residues. CDR3 in DNA: TGTGCCAGCAGTGTAGGACAGGGGATCTCTGGAAACACCATATATTTT. This translates into CASSVGQGISGNTIYF.

The chain uses TRBV28 and TRBJ2-1; 14 bases map to TRBD2. V was clipped by 6 bases and J by 6 bases; unmatched bases: 16. Germline assignment: CDR1 MDHEN and CDR2 SYDVKM. CDR3 length: 19 amino acids. The CDR3 loop reads CASSPPYLRTSGRTNEQFF. The CDR3 DNA sequence: TGTGCCAGCAGCCCACCCTATTTACGGACTAGCGGGAGGACCAATGAGCAGTTCTTC.

The chain combines TRBV4-2 with TRBJ1-1; D might be TRBD1 (5 bases). The germline gives CDR1 LGHNA, CDR2 YNFKEQ. Trimming shortened V by 5 bases and J by 5 bases, and 15 bases separated the two germline ends. This CDR3 is built from 14 residues. The CDR3 here is CASSTSQVGTEAFF. The CDR3 region has the DNA TGTGCCAGCAGCACTTCACAGGTAGGGACTGAAGCTTTCTTT.

Notes on this clone: An end of the junction differs from the germline gene, which may be a read error. The chain combines TRBV3-1 (or the pseudogene TRBV3-2) with TRBJ1-2; D remains unclear. The CDR3 loop spans 14 amino acids. In germline, CDR1 is LGHDT, CDR2 YNNKEL (reference sequence). This chain's CDR3 is CASSQGWAKYGYTF. CDR3 bases: TGTGCCAGCAGTCAAGGATGGGCTAAATATGGCTACACCTTC.

The V and J genes are TRBV19 and TRBJ1-1; D perhaps matches TRBD1 (5 bases). CDR1 and CDR2 (germline): LNHDA, SQIVND (reference sequence). V was clipped by 6 bases and J by 2 bases, with 16 bases between them. This CDR3 is built from 15 residues. This CDR3 is CASRSKTEANTEAFF. The CDR3 coding sequence is TGTGCCAGTAGGAGCAAGACAGAGGCCAACACTGAAGCTTTCTTT.

V and J are TRBV6-6 and TRBJ1-2, with 9 bases matching TRBD1. The CDR3 spans 15 residues. Per germline, CDR1 MNHNY and CDR2 SVGAGI (reference sequence). The ends lost 0 bases at V and 7 bases at J; junction bases unmatched: 6. The CDR3 DNA follows: TGTGCCAGCAGTTACTCAATCGACAGGGGGGGTGGCTACACCTTC. Protein product: CASSYSIDRGGGYTF.

This clone was counted once. The chain joins TRBV6-6 to TRBJ1-2, with D hard to call. This CDR3 is 14 amino acids long. Trimming removed 4 bases at V and 8 bases at J, with 17 bases between. Germline V CDR1 and CDR2: MNHNY, SVGAGI (reference sequence). CDR3 in DNA: TGTGCCAGCAGTTTGGAGAGCGGAATAGGAGGCTACACCTTC. Its protein product is CASSLESGIGGYTF.

The CDR3 DNA reads as TGTGCCAGTGCCGGGACAGCATTCTACGAGCAGTACTTC. Translation gives CASAGTAFYEQYF. The chain has TRBV27 and TRBJ2-7; TRBD1 agrees at 7 bases. The CDR3 runs to 13 residues. The germline V gene encodes CDR1 MNHEY and CDR2 SMNVEV (reference sequence). The J segment lost 3 bases and the V segment lost 9 bases, leaving 8 bases of the junction unmatched.

The gene calls are TRBV29-1 and TRBJ1-5, with D maybe TRBD1 (6 bases). V gave up 6 bases and J gave up 7 bases, with 13 bases separating them. The CDR3 totals 12 residues. CDR1 is SQVTM, CDR2 ANQGSEA, per germline. The CDR3 protein is CSVSTGKQPQHF. DNA of the CDR3: TGCAGCGTCTCAACAGGGAAGCAGCCCCAGCATTTT. The entire variable domain, with the rest obtained from reference TRBV29-1 and TRBJ1-5, is as follows: SAVISQKPSRDICQRGTSLTIQCQVDSQVTMMFWYRQQPGQSLTLIATANQGSEATYESGFVIDKFPISRPNLTFSTLTVSNMSPEDSSIYLCSVSTGKQPQHFGDGTRLSIL.

Note on this clone: This CDR3 is also generated by other DNA sequences in the sample. In nucleotides, the CDR3 is TGTGCCAGCTCGGGACAGGGGGACACTGAAGCTTTCTTT. Amino acid sequence: CASSGQGDTEAFF. V and J are TRBV18 and TRBJ1-1; 11 bases fit TRBD1. V dropped 6 bases and J dropped 3; count of bases not matched to a gene: 0. This CDR3 comprises 13 residues. The germline V gene encodes CDR1 KGHSH and CDR2 LQKENI.

CDR3 sequence (DNA): TGTGCCAGCAGTCGTACTAACCCCACTTTTAACTATGGCTACACCTTC. It is translated as CASSRTNPTFNYGYTF. The chain employs TRBV28 and TRBJ1-2, with D hard to call. This CDR3 has 16 amino acids. Germline V gene data show CDR1 as MDHEN and CDR2 as SYDVKM. Trimming pared 5 bases from V and 1 base from J, leaving 17 bases between.

In DNA, the CDR3 is TGCGCCAGCAGCCGAACTCGTTTGGACACTGAAGCTTTCTTT. Translated, it gives CASSRTRLDTEAFF. The chain carries TRBV5-1 and TRBJ1-1; the D is unclear. Trimming shortened V by 4 bases and J by 3 bases, and 13 bases separated the two germline ends. CDR1 and CDR2 from the germline V gene are SGHRS and YFSETQ. The CDR3 has 14 residues.

For this clone: A read error may produce the germline difference seen at one junction end. This chain joins TRBV3-1 (or the pseudogene TRBV3-2) and TRBJ2-2; TRBD2 matches 8 bases. The germline CDR1 and CDR2 sequences are LGHDT and YNNKEL (reference sequence). This CDR3 contains 15 residues. The CDR3 loop reads CASRQAGVDTGELFF. The CDR3 DNA sequence: TGTGCCAGCAGACAAGCGGGAGTCGACACCGGGGAGCTGTTTTTT.

The chain joins TRBV6-6 to TRBJ1-6; D perhaps matches TRBD1 (5 bases). This CDR3 is built from 14 residues. Germline V gene lookup returns CDR1 MNHNY and CDR2 SVGAGI (reference sequence). Trimming pared 3 bases from V and 10 bases from J, leaving 13 bases between. The CDR3 loop is CASSYYGGQSPLHF. DNA for the CDR3: TGTGCCAGCAGTTATTACGGGGGTCAATCACCCCTCCACTTT.

The chain has TRBV7-9 and TRBJ1-1; D gene uncertain. Germline V gene lookup returns CDR1 SEHNR and CDR2 FQNEAQ (reference sequence). The CDR3 length is 13 residues. V shed 5 bases and J shed 0 bases, with 7 bases lying between them. The CDR3 is CASSPTVNTEAFF. In DNA form, the CDR3 reads TGTGCCAGCAGCCCTACTGTGAACACTGAAGCTTTCTTT.

The CDR3 spells CASSIEGRTDLLNYGYTF. In nucleotides, the CDR3 is TGTGCCAGTAGTATAGAGGGGCGGACAGACCTTCTTAACTATGGCTACACCTTC. The chain joins TRBV19 to TRBJ1-2; D is possibly TRBD1 (6 bases). The CDR3 spans 18 residues. The V gene lost 0 bases and the J gene lost 1 base, with 18 bases spanning the gap. Germline assignment: CDR1 LNHDA and CDR2 SQIVND (reference sequence).

CDR3 DNA: TGTGCCATCAGCGACGGACAGGGGGGTGGGTATGGCTACACCTTC. It yields the protein CAISDGQGGGYGYTF. This chain joins TRBV10-3 and TRBJ1-2; TRBD1 matches at 10 bases. The germline V gene encodes CDR1 ENHRY and CDR2 SYGVKD. This CDR3 comprises 15 residues. V trimming: 6 bases; J trimming: 5 bases; junction bases outside the gene matches: 9.